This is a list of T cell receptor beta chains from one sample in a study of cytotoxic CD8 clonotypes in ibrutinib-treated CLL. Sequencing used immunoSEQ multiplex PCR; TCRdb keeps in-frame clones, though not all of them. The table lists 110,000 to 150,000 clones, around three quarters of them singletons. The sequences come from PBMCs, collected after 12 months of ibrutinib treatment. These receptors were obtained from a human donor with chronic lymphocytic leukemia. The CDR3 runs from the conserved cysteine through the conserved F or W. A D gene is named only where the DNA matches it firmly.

DNA: TGTGCCAGCAGCTTAGACTTCTATGGCTACACCTTC; CDR3: CASSLDFYGYTF; J: TRBJ1-2; length: 12; V: TRBV11-2; D: NA
DNA: TGTGCCAGCAGCCAAGGCTGGGTTGGTGAAAAACTGTTTTTT; CDR3: CASSQGWVGEKLFF; J: TRBJ1-4; length: 14; V: TRBV7-9; D: NA
DNA: TGTGCCAGTAGTATTGGCGGGTGGTACCAAGAGACCCAGTACTTC; CDR3: CASSIGGWYQETQYF; J: TRBJ2-5; length: 15; V: TRBV19; D: NA
DNA: TGTGCCAGTGATAGGGGGACAGTGGGCAATCAGCCCCAGCATTTT; CDR3: CASDRGTVGNQPQHF; J: TRBJ1-5; length: 15; V: TRBV19; D: TRBD1
DNA: TGTGCCAGCAGTCACATGGTGGACAGGGTCTACGAGCAGTACTTC; CDR3: CASSHMVDRVYEQYF; J: TRBJ2-7; length: 15; V: TRBV7-9; D: TRBD1
DNA: TGTGCCAGCAGCTTGGTAAGCGGGGGGGCCAATGAGCAGTTCTTC; CDR3: CASSLVSGGANEQFF; J: TRBJ2-1; length: 15; V: TRBV5-6; D: TRBD2
DNA: TGCGCCAGCAGCCGGAGGGGGCTGGGCACCGGGGAGCTGTTTTTT; CDR3: CASSRRGLGTGELFF; J: TRBJ2-2; length: 15; V: TRBV4-1; D: NA
DNA: TGTGCCAGCAGCTCCCCCGGGACAGGGTCTCACGAGACCCAGTACTTC; CDR3: CASSSPGTGSHETQYF; J: TRBJ2-5; length: 16; V: TRBV5-6; D: TRBD1
DNA: TGCGCCAGCAGCTTGAGTCAGAGACAAGAGACCCAGTACTTC; CDR3: CASSLSQRQETQYF; J: TRBJ2-5; length: 14; V: TRBV5-1; D: NA
DNA: TGCGCCAGCAGCCAAGTTCAGGTAGAAGGTCATGAAGCTTTCTTT; CDR3: CASSQVQVEGHEAFF; J: TRBJ1-1; length: 15; V: TRBV4-3; D: NA
DNA: TGTGCCAGCAGCTATAGCGGCCCAACCTACGAGCAGTACTTC; CDR3: CASSYSGPTYEQYF; J: TRBJ2-7; length: 14; V: TRBV13; D: NA